This TCR beta chain was identified in a study of blood T cell repertoires in COVID-19. Profiling relied on immunoSEQ multiplex PCR, and the TCRdb table lists in-frame clones only, not all of them. The sample lists around 140,000 clones, over 85% occurring once. The CDR3 spans 17 residues. Germline trimming cut 3 bases from V and 3 bases from J; bases unmatched to any gene: 5. Germline lookup yields CDR1 SGHKS and CDR2 YYEKEE (reference sequence). This receptor was obtained from a human donor in a cohort sampled during active COVID-19. The chain is built from TRBV5-5 and TRBJ2-3; 15 nucleotides match TRBD2. The sequenced sample was peripheral blood. CDR3 in amino acids: CASSSGLAGGLTDTQYF. The CDR3 region has the DNA TGTGCCAGCAGCTCGGGACTAGCGGGGGGCTTGACAGATACGCAGTATTTT.